This passage covers 3 T cell receptor beta chains from one sample sequenced in a study of T-cell reconstitution after alpha-beta-depleted transplantation in children. The authors prepared the TCRbeta library with unique molecular identifiers. TCRdb fed the PCR reads into MiXCR, producing one record per CDR3 protein. The data hold 300,000 to 350,000 distinct CDR3 sequences, with roughly 15% observed a single time. This specimen consisted of PBMCs, mostly from graft donor cells, obtained 360 days after TCRalphabeta/CD19-depleted stem cell transplant. These receptors all stem from a male patient aged 2 to 10 who had a stem cell transplant for acute lymphoblastic leukemia, so the T cells may come from the graft donor.

The chain recombines TRBV6-5 with TRBJ2-4, with D hard to call. The CDR3 has 16 residues. Between the trimmed V and J ends, which lost 2 bases and 6 bases, there was a span of 17 bases. CDR1 is MNHEY, CDR2 SVGAGI, per germline. CDR3 residues: CASSYSLLVAGNIQYF. The CDR3, as DNA: TGTGCCAGCAGTTACAGTTTGCTGGTAGCTGGAAACATTCAGTACTTC.

The V gene is TRBV12-3 or TRBV12-4, the J gene TRBJ1-1; possibly TRBD1 for D (5 bases). V was trimmed by 3 bases and J by 1 base, leaving 12 bases between them. The CDR3 extends over 15 amino acids. Written as DNA, the CDR3 is TGTGCCAGCAGTTTTAGGGGATGGGGGAACACTGAAGCTTTCTTT. Its translation is CASSFRGWGNTEAFF.

This clonotype has more than one count but fewer than ten. This chain uses TRBV20-1 with TRBJ1-1; the D gene is possibly TRBD1 (5 bases). CDR1 is DFQATT, CDR2 SNEGSKA, per germline (reference sequence). Trimming removed 0 bases at V and 5 bases at J, with 10 bases between. This CDR3 region has 13 residues. This CDR3 is CSAREGTVTEAFF. The DNA for the CDR3 is TGCAGTGCTAGAGAGGGGACGGTAACTGAAGCTTTCTTT.